These T cell receptor beta chains were read from a single sample in a study of CD8 T cells in ankylosing spondylitis. TCRdb called the 5' RACE reads again in MiXCR, with one record for every CDR3 protein. The top ten clones hold around 7.6% of a sample with 150,000 to 200,000 distinct CDR3 sequences, 15% to 20% of them seen once. Sequencing was done on a sample of blood, either unsorted or a sorted T cell fraction (not recorded which). These receptors were obtained from a male donor with ankylosing spondylitis or in good health (not recorded which). Both conserved end residues are part of each CDR3. The order of the fields is clone size, D gene, J gene, V gene, CDR3 DNA, CDR3 protein. A D gene is named only where the DNA matches it firmly. Not all rows give a size; the values are once, few, many and, for expanded clones, a class.

>-|-|TRBJ1-5|TRBV28
TGTGCCAGCGGGCAGGGGCTTTCTCAGGGGCCCCAGCATTTT
CASGQGLSQGPQHF
>many|TRBD2|TRBJ2-3|TRBV12-3/TRBV12-4
TGTGCCAGCAGTTTAGCAAGGTTTGTGGGACTAGCGGATGAGGACACAGATACGCAGTATTTT
CASSLARFVGLADEDTDTQYF
>-|-|TRBJ2-5|TRBV7-9
TGTGCCAGCAGGTTTGAGCTTACCGGGGAGACCCAGTACTTC
CASRFELTGETQYF
>many|-|TRBJ1-2|TRBV5-1
TGCGCCAGCAGCTTGGAGGCAGGGTACGGTCGGGGCTACACCTTC
CASSLEAGYGRGYTF
>-|-|TRBJ2-3|TRBV29-1
TGCAGCGTTGAATCTCGCGACACAGATACGCAGTATTTT
CSVESRDTDTQYF
>many|-|TRBJ2-2|TRBV12-3/TRBV12-4
TGTGCCAGCAGTTCTTCAGGGGGGGAGCTGTTTTTT
CASSSSGGELFF
>-|TRBD1|TRBJ1-2|TRBV30
TGTGCCTGGAGCCGTCCCACAGGGGGCCTCTATGGCTACACCTTC
CAWSRPTGGLYGYTF
>-|-|TRBJ2-1|TRBV7-8
TGTGCCAGCAGACCTCGGACCCAGAATGAGCAGTTCTTC
CASRPRTQNEQFF
>few|-|TRBJ1-1|TRBV29-1
TGCAGCGTTGAAGATCCAGAGCCAGGGGACACTGAAGCTTTCTTT
CSVEDPEPGDTEAFF
>-|-|TRBJ2-7|TRBV7-2
TGTGCCAGCAGCCGACCGGGACTTTACGAGCAGTACTTC
CASSRPGLYEQYF
>many|-|TRBJ2-2|TRBV5-5
TGTGCCAGCAGCTTGGCCCGAAGAGATACAGAATACACCGGGGAGCTGTTTTTT
CASSLARRDTEYTGELFF
>-|-|TRBJ1-1|TRBV28
TGTGCCAGCAGCATGACAGGCCCTAACACTGAAGCTTTCTTT
CASSMTGPNTEAFF
>-|-|TRBJ2-1|TRBV29-1
TGCAGCGTTCGTTTTTACAATGAGCAGTTCTTC
CSVRFYNEQFF
>many|-|TRBJ1-2|TRBV20-1
TGCAGTGGGACAGCCACGGGGTTCGGAAAGGGCCATGGCTACACCTTC
CSGTATGFGKGHGYTF
>many|-|TRBJ1-5|TRBV28
TGTGCCAGCATTTCCGGGGGGTATCAGCCCCAGCATTTT
CASISGGYQPQHF
>-|-|TRBJ2-1|TRBV20-1
TGCAGTGCTAGAACAGTCAATGAGCAGTTCTTC
CSARTVNEQFF
>many|-|TRBJ2-7|TRBV20-1
TGCAGTGCTAGAGACCCGAACTACGAGCAGTACTTC
CSARDPNYEQYF
>-|-|TRBJ2-1|TRBV28
TGTGCCAGCAGCTCCCTCGGAAGGCAGTTCTTC
CASSSLGRQFF
>few|TRBD1|TRBJ2-4|TRBV5-1
TGCGCCAGCAGCGCAACCCCGGGACAGAACATTCAGTACTTC
CASSATPGQNIQYF
>-|-|TRBJ1-5|TRBV6-1
TGTGCCAGCAGTAGGGGGAGGTGGGATCAGCCCCAGCATTTT
CASSRGRWDQPQHF
>-|TRBD1|TRBJ1-3|TRBV12-3/TRBV12-4
TGTGCCAGCAAAGGGGACAGCTCTTCAAACACCATATATTTT
CASKGDSSSNTIYF
>-|TRBD2|TRBJ2-1|TRBV5-4
TGTGCCAGCAGTGTGCCGGGACTAGCGGGCTTAAGCTCCTACAATGAGCAGTTCTTC
CASSVPGLAGLSSYNEQFF
>-|-|TRBJ2-1|TRBV20-1
TGCAGTGCTAGTTTGGGTCTCTTGATTGGGGAGCAGTTCTTC
CSASLGLLIGEQFF
>many|-|TRBJ2-5|TRBV15
TGTGCCACCAGCGGACTTTCTGTGACACAAGAGACCCAGTACTTC
CATSGLSVTQETQYF
>many|-|TRBJ1-1|TRBV5-6
TGTGCCAGCAGCTTGGGTCCAGCTGGGTACACTGAAGCTTTCTTT
CASSLGPAGYTEAFF
>-|-|TRBJ1-1|TRBV10-2
TGCGCCAGCAGTGAGCGGGGGCGCTTGGGCACTGAAGCTTTCTTT
CASSERGRLGTEAFF
>many|-|TRBJ1-1|TRBV5-1
TGCGCCAGCAGCTTGGGTGACTCCTTGAACACTGAAGCTTTCTTT
CASSLGDSLNTEAFF
>many|TRBD1|TRBJ1-1|TRBV29-1
TGCAGCGCAAGGACAGGTATGAACACTGAAGCTTTCTTT
CSARTGMNTEAFF
>-|TRBD2|TRBJ2-2|TRBV20-1
TGCTGTGCTAGAGCTACTAGCGGGGGCATGGGGGCCGGGGAGCTGTTTTTT
CCARATSGGMGAGELFF
>many|-|TRBJ2-2|TRBV5-1
TGCGCCAGCAGCTTCGGGGAGCCCGGGGAGCTGTTTTTT
CASSFGEPGELFF
>many|-|TRBJ2-2|TRBV28
TGTGCCAGCAGTTTAGGGTTAGCGGAGAACACCGGGGAGCTGTTTTTT
CASSLGLAENTGELFF
>-|-|TRBJ1-5|TRBV5-1
TGCGCCAGCAGCCAGGGCGGCACGGGGAATCAGCCCCAGCATTTT
CASSQGGTGNQPQHF
>-|-|TRBJ2-7|TRBV4-1
TGCGCCAGCAGCCAAGATATGAGGATCTTC
CASSQDMRIF
>many|-|TRBJ2-6|TRBV20-1
TGCAGTGCTAGTCACAGCTCCTCTGGGGCCAACGTCCTGACTTTC
CSASHSSSGANVLTF
>few|-|TRBJ2-1|TRBV9
TGTGCCAGCAGCGTAGGGGCGGAGCCCTACAATGAGCAGTTCTTC
CASSVGAEPYNEQFF
>few|-|TRBJ2-1|TRBV9
TGTGCCAGCAGCGTAGGGGGTTACGGTGAGCAGTTCTTC
CASSVGGYGEQFF
>many|TRBD1|TRBJ2-7|TRBV20-1
TGCAGTGCGCGGACAGGGTTCGGCTACGAGCAGTACTTC
CSARTGFGYEQYF